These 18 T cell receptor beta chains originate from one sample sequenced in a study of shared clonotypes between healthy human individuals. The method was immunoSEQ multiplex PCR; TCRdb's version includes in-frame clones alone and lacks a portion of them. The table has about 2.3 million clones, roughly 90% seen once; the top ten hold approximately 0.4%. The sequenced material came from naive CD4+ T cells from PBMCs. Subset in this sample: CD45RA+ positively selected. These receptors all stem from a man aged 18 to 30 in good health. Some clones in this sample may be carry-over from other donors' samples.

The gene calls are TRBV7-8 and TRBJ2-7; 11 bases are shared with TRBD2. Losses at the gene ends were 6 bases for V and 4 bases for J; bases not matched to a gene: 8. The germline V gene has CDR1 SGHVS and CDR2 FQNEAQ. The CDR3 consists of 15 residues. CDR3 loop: CASSSTSGRSYEQYF. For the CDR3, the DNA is TGTGCCAGCAGTTCCACTAGCGGGAGATCGTACGAGCAGTACTTC.

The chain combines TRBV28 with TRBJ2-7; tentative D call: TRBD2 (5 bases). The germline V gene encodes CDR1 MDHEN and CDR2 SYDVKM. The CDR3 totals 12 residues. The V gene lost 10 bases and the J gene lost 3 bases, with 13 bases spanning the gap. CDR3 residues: CATRPTSYEQYF. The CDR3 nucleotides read TGTGCCACCCGACCCACTAGCTACGAGCAGTACTTC.

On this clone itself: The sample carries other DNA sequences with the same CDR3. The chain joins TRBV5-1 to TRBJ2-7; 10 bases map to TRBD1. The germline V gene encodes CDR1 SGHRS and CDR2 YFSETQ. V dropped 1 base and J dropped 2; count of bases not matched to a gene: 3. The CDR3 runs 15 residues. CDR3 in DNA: TGCGCCAGCAGCTTGTTGGGACAGGGGCCCTACGAGCAGTACTTC. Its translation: CASSLLGQGPYEQYF.

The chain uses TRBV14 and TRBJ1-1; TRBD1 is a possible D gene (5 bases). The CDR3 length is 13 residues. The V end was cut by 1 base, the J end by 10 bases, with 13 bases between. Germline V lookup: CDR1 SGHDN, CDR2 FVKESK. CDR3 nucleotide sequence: TGTGCCAGCAGCCAAGTAAAGGGGTTTGCAGCTTTCTTT. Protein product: CASSQVKGFAAFF.

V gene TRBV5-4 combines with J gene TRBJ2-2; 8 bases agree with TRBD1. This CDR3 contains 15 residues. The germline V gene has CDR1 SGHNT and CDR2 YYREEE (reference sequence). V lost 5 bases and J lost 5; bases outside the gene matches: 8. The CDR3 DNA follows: TGTGCCAGCAGAACCGGGACAGGACTAACCGGGGAGCTGTTTTTT. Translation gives CASRTGTGLTGELFF.

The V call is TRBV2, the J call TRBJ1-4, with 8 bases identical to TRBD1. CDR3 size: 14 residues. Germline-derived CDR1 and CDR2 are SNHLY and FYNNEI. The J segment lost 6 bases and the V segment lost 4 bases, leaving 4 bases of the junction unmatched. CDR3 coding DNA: TGTGCCAGCAGTGTTGACAGGGGATATGAAAAACTGTTTTTT. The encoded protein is CASSVDRGYEKLFF.

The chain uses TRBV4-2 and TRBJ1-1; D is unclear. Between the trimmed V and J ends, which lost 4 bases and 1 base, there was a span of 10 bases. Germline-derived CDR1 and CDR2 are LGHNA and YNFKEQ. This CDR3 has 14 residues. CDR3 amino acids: CASSRTQQNTEAFF. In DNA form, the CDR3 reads TGTGCCAGCAGCCGTACACAGCAGAACACTGAAGCTTTCTTT.

The CDR3 sequence is CASSLVGAYNEQFF. The CDR3 DNA reads as TGTGCCAGCAGCTTAGTGGGAGCATACAATGAGCAGTTCTTC. V usage is TRBV11-2 and J usage is TRBJ2-1; D possibly corresponds to TRBD2 (5 bases). The CDR3 loop spans 14 amino acids. The germline V and J ends were trimmed by 1 base and 4 bases, with 8 bases remaining between them. Germline-derived CDR1 and CDR2 are SGHAT and FQNNGV.

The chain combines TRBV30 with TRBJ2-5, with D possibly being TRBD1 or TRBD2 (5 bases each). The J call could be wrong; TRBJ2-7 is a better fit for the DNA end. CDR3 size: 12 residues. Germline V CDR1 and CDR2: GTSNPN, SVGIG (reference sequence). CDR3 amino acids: CAWRPRGPEQYF. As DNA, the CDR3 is TGTGCCTGGAGACCCCGGGGACCCGAGCAGTACTTC.

CDR3 residues: CASTRAGSTDTQYF. Here the CDR3 DNA reads TGTGCCAGCACGAGAGCGGGAAGCACAGATACGCAGTATTTT. The rearrangement joins TRBV28 to TRBJ2-3, with 7 nucleotides matching TRBD2. CDR3 length: 14 amino acids. CDR1 MDHEN and CDR2 SYDVKM come from the germline V gene. J lost 0 bases, V lost 7 bases, and 4 bases had no gene match.

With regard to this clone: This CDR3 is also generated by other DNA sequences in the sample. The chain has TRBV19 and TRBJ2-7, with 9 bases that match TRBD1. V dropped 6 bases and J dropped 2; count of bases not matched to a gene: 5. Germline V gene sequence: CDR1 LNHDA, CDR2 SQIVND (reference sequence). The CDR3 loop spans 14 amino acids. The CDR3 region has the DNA TGTGCCAGTAGCCGGACAGGGGTGACCTACGAGCAGTACTTC. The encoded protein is CASSRTGVTYEQYF.

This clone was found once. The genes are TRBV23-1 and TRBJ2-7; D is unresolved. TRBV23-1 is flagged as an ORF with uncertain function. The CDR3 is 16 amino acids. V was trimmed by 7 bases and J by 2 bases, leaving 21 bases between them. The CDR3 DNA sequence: TGCGCCAGCATCCCACCCCAGGACCCCCCCACCTACGAGCAGTACTTC. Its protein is CASIPPQDPPTYEQYF.

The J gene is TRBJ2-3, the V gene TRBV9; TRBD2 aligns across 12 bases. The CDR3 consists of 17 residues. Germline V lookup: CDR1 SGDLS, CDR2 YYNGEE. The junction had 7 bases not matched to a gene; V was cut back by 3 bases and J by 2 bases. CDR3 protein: CASSATASGRATDTQYF. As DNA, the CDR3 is TGTGCCAGCAGCGCTACAGCTAGCGGGAGGGCCACAGATACGCAGTATTTT.

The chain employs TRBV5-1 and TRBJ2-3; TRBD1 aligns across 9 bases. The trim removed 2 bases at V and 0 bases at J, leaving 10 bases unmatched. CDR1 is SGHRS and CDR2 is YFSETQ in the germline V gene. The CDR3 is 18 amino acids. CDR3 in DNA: TGCGCCAGCAGCTTCCTCACCGGACAGGGGCGTAGCACAGATACGCAGTATTTT. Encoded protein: CASSFLTGQGRSTDTQYF.

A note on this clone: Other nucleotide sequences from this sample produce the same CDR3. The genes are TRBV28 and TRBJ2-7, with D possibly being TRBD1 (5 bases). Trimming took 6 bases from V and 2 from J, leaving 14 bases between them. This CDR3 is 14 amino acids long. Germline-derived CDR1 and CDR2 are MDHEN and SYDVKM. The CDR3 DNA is TGTGCCAGCAGCCCAGGGCAGGGCCCCTACGAGCAGTACTTC. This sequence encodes CASSPGQGPYEQYF. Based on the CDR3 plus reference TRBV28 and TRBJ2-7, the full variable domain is DVKVTQSSRYLVKRTGEKVFLECVQDMDHENMFWYRQDPGLGLRLIYFSYDVKMKEKGDIPEGYSVSREKKERFSLILESASTNQTSMYLCASSPGQGPYEQYFGPGTRLTVT.

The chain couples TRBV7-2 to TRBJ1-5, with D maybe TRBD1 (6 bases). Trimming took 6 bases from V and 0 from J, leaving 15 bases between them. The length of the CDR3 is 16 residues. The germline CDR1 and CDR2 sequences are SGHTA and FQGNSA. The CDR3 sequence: CASRRGGAVSNQPQHF. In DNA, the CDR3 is TGTGCCAGCAGAAGGGGGGGGGCCGTTAGCAATCAGCCCCAGCATTTT.

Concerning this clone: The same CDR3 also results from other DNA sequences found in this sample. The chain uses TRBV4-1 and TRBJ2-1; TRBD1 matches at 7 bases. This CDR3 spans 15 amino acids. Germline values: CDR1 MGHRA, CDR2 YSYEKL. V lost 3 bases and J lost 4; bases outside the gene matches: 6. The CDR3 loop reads CASSQPGQNYNEQFF. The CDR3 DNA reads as TGCGCCAGCAGCCAGCCGGGACAGAATTACAATGAGCAGTTCTTC.

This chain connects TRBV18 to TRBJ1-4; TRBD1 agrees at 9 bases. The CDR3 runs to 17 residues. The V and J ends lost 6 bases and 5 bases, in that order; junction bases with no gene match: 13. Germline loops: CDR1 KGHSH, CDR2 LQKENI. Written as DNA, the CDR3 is TGTGCCAGCTCGTATCTGGGACAGGGTTCTGAGAATGAAAAACTGTTTTTT. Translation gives CASSYLGQGSENEKLFF.